The table lists the clone carrying this TCR beta chain with a few counts. Its antigen remains unidentified. This record comes from a study of vaccination and CD4 T cells after COVID-19. Study as a whole: The authors exposed cells to overlapping spike peptides derived from SARS-CoV-2, HCoV-NL63, HCoV-OC43 and HCoV-229E.

Sequencing of DNA taken from cultured CD4+ T cells relied on the Oncomine TCR Beta short-read assay. TCRdb ran MiXCR on the PCR reads and lists one entry per CDR3 protein. There are approximately 11,000 distinct CDR3 sequences in the sample; around two fifths occur only once, and 20% to 25% lies in the top ten. Treatment of the sample: roughly ten-day PBMC culture with coronavirus spike peptide pools or control peptides (ViraFEST assay). ViraFEST stimulated the growth of antigen-specific T cells using peptide pools and subsequently profiled their TCRs by sequencing. Regarding the study as a whole: Relatively few convalescent patients and no early post-infection timepoints were analyzed.

The CDR3 is 13 amino acids. V was cut by 3 bases and J by 2 bases, with 5 bases left in between. Looked up from germline, CDR1 is SGHAT and CDR2 is FQNNGV. This chain links TRBV11-2 with TRBJ1-5; the D is unclear. This receptor was obtained from a human donor with COVID-19. Input material: cultured CD4+ T cells from blood. The CDR3 is CASSFRGNQPQHF. For the CDR3, the DNA is TGTGCCAGCAGCTTCCGCGGCAATCAGCCCCAGCATTTT.